The clone carrying this T cell receptor beta chain was counted at least ten times. Its specificity is not known. Unique molecular identifiers were present on the cDNA, and a universal primer site came from template switching. TCRdb re-called the 5' RACE reads with MiXCR, one entry per CDR3 protein. The table records 1.5 million to 2 million distinct CDR3 sequences, around 33% of them present only once. This entry is derived from a study of identical twins. Study results and caveats: Analyses of zero insertions could, in part, be confounded by invariant MAIT and iNKT cells. There was more out-of-frame TCR alpha sharing in monozygotic twins than models estimated.

Germline CDR1 MNHEY, CDR2 SVGEGT. Trimming cost V 4 bases and J 5 bases; bases outside gene matches: 4. The CDR3 has 13 residues. The TCR originated in a newborn girl in good health. V and J are TRBV6-2 or TRBV6-3 and TRBJ1-1; 7 nucleotides align to TRBD1. Sequencing input: cord blood. The CDR3 region is CASSSRGRTEAFF. The CDR3, as DNA: TGTGCCAGCAGTTCCAGGGGGAGGACTGAAGCTTTCTTT.